The rows below give T cell receptor beta chains drawn from one sample of a study of control samples from healthy donors and cancer patients. The table came from immunoSEQ multiplex PCR; TCRdb's copy has only in-frame clones and leaves some out. The sample has 200,000 to 250,000 clones, over 90% seen once; the top ten hold less than 1.6%. The sequenced material came from blood. The source is a man aged 50-60 years in good health. The conserved cysteine and the conserved F or W are not part of the CDR3 here. The order of the fields is V gene, CDR3 protein.

TRBV5-1,ASSPEGSGIPSGNTIY
TRBV3-1/TRBV3-2,ASSLANTEAF
TRBV11-2,ASRSPGRSSYEQY
TRBV4-2,ASSFGQNTEAF
TRBV2,ASNQGAGANVLT
TRBV5-1,ASRYRGGSYNEQF
TRBV7-9,ASSLREAF
TRBV6-6,ASSTGQGQTGELF
TRBV9,ASSAQTFSYEQY
TRBV15,ATSTGTGGTGANVLT
TRBV7-9,ASSLLTALAGGVEETQY
TRBV3-1/TRBV3-2,ASSPLWAGAFNEQF
TRBV19,ASRMTGAATNEKLF
TRBV19,ASSITGDNSPLH
TRBV4-3,ASSQDWGTHSNQPQH
TRBV13,ASSSINGVGEAF
TRBV10-1,ASSEFGTGGNEQF
TRBV4-2,ASSAPSGGAMDEQF
TRBV23-1,ASSARNRWFLNEQF
TRBV2,ASSFGQDGGDTEAF
TRBV24-1,ASSAGSSYNEQF
TRBV5-4,ASSSRTGGSEQF
TRBV5-4,ASSQKQENEQF
TRBV7-8,ASSLDGTDIIYGYT
TRBV11-3,ASSLGGGVDEQF
TRBV19,ASSPPNINEQF
TRBV6-6,ASSSDGTQETQY
TRBV6-5,ASSYKQSDQPQH
TRBV7-8,ASRRTGQIGSPLH
TRBV6-1,ASSEVADRGGYGYT
TRBV9,ASSVDAALTLNTEAF
TRBV15,ATSGDRGENTEAF
TRBV9,ASSPTLQRGNEQF
TRBV10-1,ASSESDPWRDSKNNEQF
TRBV28,ASRPGRGFQPQH
TRBV19,ASSPGTRSSGANVLT
TRBV29-1,SARSGFNSPLH
TRBV5-4,ASSQPTGGGELF
TRBV29-1,SARTGTKDTQY
TRBV9,ASSPRLAGLQETQY
TRBV10-2,ASGHSGNTIY
TRBV28,ASSFFRGHPYNEQF
TRBV3-1/TRBV3-2,ASSLSYGYT
TRBV28,ASSLMNQGTRYT
TRBV27,ASSLSWTINQPQH
TRBV27,ASRTLGGVKNEQF
TRBV6-5,ASSPDSLEAF
TRBV5-1,ASSPSDRGLGNTIY
TRBV6-5,ASRGTGSNSPLH
TRBV6-5,ASRTLQGLTSEAF
TRBV5-1,ASNLGSYNEQF
TRBV27,ASSNRGGFTDTQY